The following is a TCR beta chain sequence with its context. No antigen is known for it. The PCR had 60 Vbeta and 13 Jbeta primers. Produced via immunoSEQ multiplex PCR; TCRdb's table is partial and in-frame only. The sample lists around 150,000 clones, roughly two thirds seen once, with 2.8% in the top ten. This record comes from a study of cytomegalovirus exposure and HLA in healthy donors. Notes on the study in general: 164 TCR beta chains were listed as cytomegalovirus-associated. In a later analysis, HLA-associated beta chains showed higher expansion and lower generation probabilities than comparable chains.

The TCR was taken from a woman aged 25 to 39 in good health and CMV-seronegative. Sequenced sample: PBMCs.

The CDR3 DNA follows: TGTGCCAGCACCATTCCCCTCGGGGGGGACGGAGGTGAAAAACTGTTTTTT. Translated: CASTIPLGGDGGEKLFF. J is TRBJ1-4 and V is TRBV28, with D possibly TRBD1 on 5 matching bases. Germline V gene data show CDR1 as MDHEN and CDR2 as SYDVKM. This CDR3 has 17 residues. Trimming cost V 7 bases and J 7 bases, with 25 bases left between them.